What follows describes a single T cell receptor (beta chain). Germline V CDR1 and CDR2: SGHAT, FQNNGV. CDR3 length: 16 amino acids. J lost 2 bases, V lost 3 bases, and 6 bases had no gene match. The assay was immunoSEQ multiplex PCR, and TCRdb's table has in-frame clones only and misses some. The data contain under 90,000 clones, around 97% of them singletons. The data were obtained in a study of technical replicates of blood from a few donors. The specimen was T cells isolated from PBMCs. The TCR was taken from a human donor in good health. This sequence joins TRBV11-2 and TRBJ2-7; 11 bases agree with TRBD2. As DNA, the CDR3 is TGTGCCAGCAGCTTTAGCGGGAGGGCCCTCACCTACGAGCAGTACTTC. Encoded protein: CASSFSGRALTYEQYF.